These 23 T cell receptor beta chains were sequenced from one sample in a study of OX40 agonist ivuxolimab in advanced cancers. TCRdb's copy holds only in-frame clones and misses some; the assay was immunoSEQ multiplex PCR. The sample holds tens of thousands of clones; about nine tenths are singletons and the top ten take roughly 1.8%. The sequencing here drew on CD4+ or CD8+ T cells sorted from blood, taken in a trial of the OX40 agonist ivuxolimab. The receptors come from an adult with an advanced solid tumor such as melanoma, head and neck, liver or kidney cancer.

V usage is TRBV28 and J usage is TRBJ2-7; the D gene is possibly TRBD1 (6 bases). The ends were cut back, 5 bases at V and 0 bases at J, with 14 bases in the middle. The CDR3 has 15 residues. Germline-derived CDR1 and CDR2 are MDHEN and SYDVKM. The CDR3 bases are TGTGCCAGCAGTCGCCAGGGACACCTCTCCTACGAGCAGTACGTC. The encoded protein is CASSRQGHLSYEQYV.

The chain uses TRBV28 and TRBJ1-3, with 7 bases identical to TRBD1. Germline CDR1 MDHEN, CDR2 SYDVKM. The ends lost 6 bases at V and 1 base at J; junction bases unmatched: 6. This CDR3 spans 15 amino acids. CDR3 DNA: TGTGCCAGCAGGGGAAGGGACAGTTCTGGAAACACCATATATTTT. It yields the protein CASRGRDSSGNTIYF.

The gene calls are TRBV7-2 and TRBJ2-7; tentatively, D is TRBD1 or TRBD2 (5 bases each). V lost 1 base to trimming and J lost 2 bases, with 15 bases between them. The CDR3 extends over 16 amino acids. Germline CDR1 and CDR2: SGHTA and FQGNSA. The CDR3 DNA reads TGTGCCAGCAGCTTAGTGGGCAGGGAGTTTCCCTACGAGCAGTACTTC. Its protein product is CASSLVGREFPYEQYF.

The V gene is TRBV9, the J gene TRBJ1-1, with 7 bases aligning to TRBD1. J gave up 7 bases and V 4 bases, and 10 bases lay outside the gene matches. CDR1 and CDR2 from the germline V gene are SGDLS and YYNGEE. This CDR3 comprises 14 residues. In DNA form, the CDR3 reads TGTGCCAGCAGCCACCAGGGGGGGAACGGTGAAGCTTTCTTT. Encoded protein: CASSHQGGNGEAFF.

The chain employs TRBV7-2 and TRBJ2-7; possibly TRBD2 for D (5 bases). Germline CDR1 is SGHTA and CDR2 is FQGNSA. Trimming removed 2 bases from V and 1 base from J, with 9 bases in between. CDR3 length: 14 residues. The CDR3 region is CASSLSRGSYEQYF. CDR3 nucleotides: TGTGCCAGCAGCTTAAGTCGGGGTTCCTACGAGCAGTACTTC. The full variable domain, completed using reference TRBV7-2 and TRBJ2-7, is GAGVSQSPSNKVTEKGKDVELRCDPISGHTALYWYRQSLGQGLEFLIYFQGNSAPDKSGLPSDRFSAERTGGSVSTLTIQRTQQEDSAVYLCASSLSRGSYEQYFGPGTRLTVT.

The sample holds a few counts of this clone. V gene TRBV18 combines with J gene TRBJ1-2; 8 positions agree with TRBD1. Germline CDR1 reads KGHSH; CDR2 reads LQKENI. The trim removed 8 bases at V and 5 bases at J, leaving 10 bases unmatched. The CDR3 runs 14 residues. The CDR3 region is CASRGQGSRYGYTF. The CDR3 coding sequence is TGTGCCAGCCGAGGACAGGGAAGTCGGTATGGCTACACCTTC.

CDR3 region: CASSLQGQGAHTNEKLFF. CDR3 DNA: TGTGCCAGCAGCCTGCAGGGACAGGGGGCGCATACTAATGAAAAACTGTTTTTT. This rearrangement joins TRBV5-6 to TRBJ1-4; 12 positions agree with TRBD1. Germline assignment: CDR1 SGHDT and CDR2 YYEEEE. CDR3 length: 18 amino acids. The trim removed 4 bases at V and 2 bases at J, leaving 9 bases unmatched.

This clone occurred once. The genes are TRBV7-6 and TRBJ2-2; no clear D. CDR1 is SGHVS and CDR2 is FNYEAQ in the germline V gene. The CDR3 contains 15 residues. V lost 5 bases and J 1 base, leaving 11 bases between the germline ends. The CDR3 DNA follows: TGTGCCAGCAGCCATCGACTCCTGAACACCGGGGAGCTGTTTTTT. This translates into CASSHRLLNTGELFF.

The chain has TRBV6-5 and TRBJ1-2, with D possibly TRBD1 on 6 matching bases. V gave up 8 bases and J gave up 5 bases, with 15 bases separating them. The CDR3 has 13 amino acids. The germline gives CDR1 MNHEY, CDR2 SVGAGI. As DNA, the CDR3 is TGTGCCAGCCTGAGGGGGAAGGGATATGGCTACACCTTC. Protein product: CASLRGKGYGYTF.

CDR3 in amino acids: CASRDSSKQPQHF. The DNA of the CDR3 is TGCGCCAGCAGAGACAGTTCGAAACAGCCCCAGCATTTT. The chain uses TRBV10-2 and TRBJ1-5, with D possibly being TRBD1 (5 bases). This CDR3 comprises 13 residues. Germline V gives CDR1 WSHSY, CDR2 SAAADI. The germline V and J ends were trimmed by 6 bases and 7 bases, with 13 bases remaining between them.

The sample holds one count of this clone. This chain joins TRBV7-2 and TRBJ2-7; no firm D call. The V and J ends lost 5 bases and 1 base respectively, with 12 bases between them. In germline, CDR1 is SGHTA, CDR2 FQGNSA. CDR3 length: 14 residues. Written as DNA, the CDR3 is TGTGCCAGCAGCAACCGCCCAAGTTCCTACGAGCAGTACTTC. Encoded protein: CASSNRPSSYEQYF.

The CDR3 here is CATYLSGAEKLFF. As DNA, the CDR3 is TGTGCCACTTACCTTTCGGGGGCGGAAAAACTGTTTTTT. This chain joins TRBV28 and TRBJ1-4, with D possibly matching TRBD1 (6 bases). The germline CDR1 and CDR2 sequences are MDHEN and SYDVKM. This CDR3 has 13 amino acids. V shed 10 bases and J shed 8 bases, with 17 bases lying between them.

This chain uses TRBV7-2 with TRBJ1-5, with 10 bases fitting TRBD1. Germline CDR1 and CDR2: SGHTA and FQGNSA. The V gene end was trimmed by 3 bases and the J gene end by 5 bases; junction bases not matched to a gene: 4. The CDR3 runs to 15 residues. The CDR3 here is CASSFTTGGYQPQHF. Written as DNA, the CDR3 is TGTGCCAGCAGCTTCACGACAGGGGGCTATCAGCCCCAGCATTTT.

The chain couples TRBV5-8 to TRBJ1-1, with 9 positions matching TRBD1. Trimming took 2 bases from V and 11 from J; bases not matched to a gene: 4. The CDR3 sequence is 12 residues long. Germline CDR1 and CDR2: SGHTS and YDEGEE. Here the CDR3 DNA reads TGTGCCAGCAGCTTAAGAGGGACAGGGGCTTTCTTT. This codes for CASSLRGTGAFF.

The V gene is TRBV7-9, the J gene TRBJ1-1; D unresolved. Deletions cut 2 bases from V and 1 base from J, with 8 bases between. CDR3 length equals 14 residues. Germline V CDR1 and CDR2: SEHNR, FQNEAQ (reference sequence). CDR3 protein: CASSLITQNTEAFF. Written as DNA, the CDR3 is TGTGCCAGCAGCTTAATAACACAGAACACTGAAGCTTTCTTT.

This clone was recorded once. The rearrangement links TRBV7-8 to TRBJ1-2, with D unresolved. The V gene's germline CDR1 is SGHVS and CDR2 FQNEAQ. CDR3 size: 18 residues. Trimming removed 1 base from V and 0 bases from J, with 18 bases in between. CDR3 amino acids: CASSLVMGGQAANYGYTF. CDR3 sequence (DNA): TGTGCCAGCAGCTTAGTTATGGGTGGGCAGGCAGCTAACTATGGCTACACCTTC. Complete variable domain (other parts from reference TRBV7-8 and TRBJ1-2): GAGVSQSPRYKVAKRGQDVALRCDPISGHVSLFWYQQALGQGPEFLTYFQNEAQLDKSGLPSDRFFAERPEGSVSTLKIQRTQQEDSAVYLCASSLVMGGQAANYGYTFGSGTRLTVV.

V usage is TRBV18 and J usage is TRBJ2-6; TRBD1 matches 8 bases. The CDR3 runs to 19 residues. Trimming cost V 2 bases and J 1 base; bases outside gene matches: 10. Germline assignment: CDR1 KGHSH and CDR2 LQKENI. Here the CDR3 reads CASSPVSGTGSSGANVLTF. DNA of the CDR3: TGTGCCAGCTCACCAGTTTCCGGGACAGGTTCATCTGGGGCCAACGTCCTGACTTTC.

The V gene is TRBV6-6, the J gene TRBJ1-5, with D hard to call. The V gene lost 2 bases and the J gene lost 2 bases, with 4 bases spanning the gap. The CDR3 runs to 13 residues. Germline assignment: CDR1 MNHNY and CDR2 SVGAGI (reference sequence). The CDR3 DNA reads as TGTGCCAGCAGTTACGGACGCAATCAGCCCCAGCATTTT. Protein: CASSYGRNQPQHF.

V gene TRBV2 combines with J gene TRBJ2-3, with D perhaps TRBD1 (6 bases). This CDR3 has 15 amino acids. Germline CDR1 and CDR2: SNHLY and FYNNEI. The V end lost 3 bases, the J end lost 4 bases, and 14 bases lay between the germline ends. The CDR3 reads CASSESRAGADTQYF. CDR3 nucleotide sequence: TGTGCCAGCAGTGAGAGCAGGGCAGGGGCAGATACGCAGTATTTT. The full variable domain, completed using reference TRBV2 and TRBJ2-3, is EPEVTQTPSHQVTQMGQEVILRCVPISNHLYFYWYRQILGQKVEFLVSFYNNEISEKSEIFDDQFSVERPDGSNFTLKIRSTKLEDSAMYFCASSESRAGADTQYFGPGTRLTVL.

This clone was seen a single time. This chain uses TRBV7-9 with TRBJ1-2, with D possibly TRBD1 on 6 matching bases. There are 13 residues in the CDR3. In germline, CDR1 is SEHNR, CDR2 FQNEAQ (reference sequence). Trimming removed 1 base from V and 7 bases from J, with 10 bases in between. The CDR3 loop is CASSLEGGRGYTF. The CDR3 nucleotides are TGTGCCAGCAGCTTAGAAGGGGGACGTGGCTACACCTTC.

The V call is TRBV6-1, the J call TRBJ2-5; possibly TRBD2 for D (6 bases). This CDR3 spans 14 amino acids. V was clipped by 7 bases and J by 2 bases, with 14 bases between them. Germline V gene lookup returns CDR1 MNHNS and CDR2 SASEGT. For the CDR3, the DNA is TGTGCCAGCATCCCGACTAGAGCGCAAGAGACCCAGTACTTC. Its protein product is CASIPTRAQETQYF.

The rearrangement links TRBV7-7 to TRBJ2-3; D possibly uses TRBD1 or TRBD2 (5 bases each). CDR1 is SSHAT and CDR2 is FNYEAQ in the germline V gene (reference sequence). This CDR3 is built from 14 residues. Deletions cut 4 bases from V and 2 bases from J, with 10 bases between. The CDR3 DNA reads TGTGCCAGCAGCTCGGGACCCCTCACAGATACGCAGTATTTT. It codes for CASSSGPLTDTQYF.

The J gene is TRBJ2-2, the V gene TRBV18; 8 bases are a match to TRBD1. This CDR3 contains 17 residues. With V trimmed by 2 bases and J by 3 bases, 8 bases remained unmatched. Germline values: CDR1 KGHSH, CDR2 LQKENI. CDR3 amino acids: CASSPDRGRAYTGELFF. Here the CDR3 DNA reads TGTGCCAGCTCACCAGACAGGGGAAGGGCCTACACCGGGGAGCTGTTTTTT. Supplemented by reference TRBV18 and TRBJ2-2, the full variable domain reads NAGVMQNPRHLVRRRGQEARLRCSPMKGHSHVYWYRQLPEEGLKFMVYLQKENIIDESGMPKERFSAEFPKEGPSILRIQQVVRGDSAAYFCASSPDRGRAYTGELFFGEGSRLTVL.